The T cell receptor (beta chain) under discussion was sequenced for a study of tumor T cells in aggressive B-cell lymphoma. Some clones are missing from TCRdb's copy, which holds only in-frame ones; the method was immunoSEQ multiplex PCR. Of hundreds of clones in the sample, around 90% are singletons; the top ten hold about 13%. From germline, CDR1 is SGDLS and CDR2 YYNGEE. This CDR3 spans 16 amino acids. Between the trimmed V and J ends, which lost 0 bases and 1 base, there was a span of 11 bases. The V and J genes are TRBV9 and TRBJ2-1; D may be TRBD2 (7 bases). Specimen: tumor tissue. The clonotype originates from an adult with diffuse large B cell lymphoma. CDR3 loop: CASSVAAGQSYNEQFF. As DNA, the CDR3 is TGTGCCAGCAGCGTAGCAGCGGGACAATCCTACAATGAGCAGTTCTTC.